These 25 T cell receptor beta chains originate from one sample sequenced in a study of blood T cells in healthy people across ages. Primed by a sample-barcoded 5' primer and a J-beta primer mix, a second PCR proceeded for about 6 to 11 cycles. MiXCR, run by TCRdb on the 5' RACE reads, gives a single entry per CDR3 protein. This table has around 1.7 million distinct CDR3 sequences, roughly 28% appearing once. The material sequenced was blood. The receptors were gathered from a woman aged 30 to 39 in good health.

This clonotype has ten or more counts. The genes are TRBV20-1 and TRBJ2-1; 8 nucleotides match TRBD2. This CDR3 comprises 13 residues. J was trimmed by 2 bases and V by 7 bases; bases with no gene match: 4. Germline CDR1 DFQATT, CDR2 SNEGSKA (reference sequence). The CDR3 region is CSVTGGTYNEQFF. CDR3 DNA sequence: TGCAGTGTCACGGGAGGGACCTACAATGAGCAGTTCTTC.

The chain is built from TRBV23-1 and TRBJ1-1; D remains ambiguous. TRBV23-1 is identified as an open reading frame with a role that is uncertain. CDR3 length: 12 amino acids. Trimming removed 8 bases from V and 5 bases from J, with 12 bases in between. Written as DNA, the CDR3 is TGCGCCAGCCCAGTGGCGCGGACTGAAGCTTTCTTT. Translation: CASPVARTEAFF.

In regard to this clonotype: A single base separates this from a much larger clone, so it may be a read error. The J gene is TRBJ2-1, the V gene TRBV4-2; 12 bases match TRBD2. J was trimmed by 8 bases and V by 5 bases; bases with no gene match: 10. Germline V gene data show CDR1 as LGHNA and CDR2 as YNFKEQ. This CDR3 region has 16 residues. CDR3 in DNA: TGTGCCAGCAGCGCTAGCGGGGGGGCCTTTGGAGATGAGCAGTTCTTC. It translates to CASSASGGAFGDEQFF.

This clonotype was seen at least ten times. The rearrangement joins TRBV9 to TRBJ2-7; 8 bases are shared with TRBD2. The V gene end was trimmed by 4 bases and the J gene end by 5 bases; junction bases not matched to a gene: 8. CDR3 length: 14 residues. Germline values: CDR1 SGDLS, CDR2 YYNGEE. The DNA for the CDR3 is TGTGCCAGCAGCCAGAGCGGGAGTATCAACGAGCAGTACTTC. Translated: CASSQSGSINEQYF.

This clonotype was observed many times. This sequence joins TRBV6-2 or TRBV6-3 and TRBJ1-5; D uncertain. The CDR3 has 14 amino acids. Trimming took 2 bases from V and 0 from J, leaving 5 bases between them. CDR1 and CDR2 from the germline V gene are MNHEY and SVGEGT. In DNA, the CDR3 is TGTGCCAGCAGTTACCGAAATAGCAATCAGCCCCAGCATTTT. It is translated as CASSYRNSNQPQHF.

V gene TRBV6-2 or TRBV6-3 combines with J gene TRBJ2-5, with D perhaps matching TRBD2 (5 bases). V lost 6 bases to trimming and J lost 0 bases, with 11 bases between them. Germline lookup yields CDR1 MNHEY and CDR2 SVGEGT. The CDR3 runs 14 residues. CDR3 sequence reads: CASRGPGYQETQYF. The CDR3 coding sequence is TGTGCCAGCAGAGGGCCGGGGTACCAAGAGACCCAGTACTTC.

The sample holds many counts of this clonotype. The chain employs TRBV4-3 and TRBJ2-5; D call uncertain. The CDR3 spans 14 residues. In germline, CDR1 is LGHNA, CDR2 YSLEER. Trimming took off 1 base at V and 5 bases at J, with 11 bases between the two ends. CDR3: CASSQVWGGETQYF. CDR3 in DNA: TGCGCCAGCAGCCAAGTTTGGGGTGGGGAGACCCAGTACTTC.

Here the CDR3 reads CASHLGGTGYTF. CDR3 in DNA: TGTGCCAGCCACCTAGGGGGGACCGGCTACACCTTC. V and J are TRBV12-3 or TRBV12-4 and TRBJ1-2; possibly TRBD1 for D (6 bases). V lost 8 bases and J lost 8, with 15 bases in between. This CDR3 is 12 amino acids long.

The rearrangement joins TRBV14 to TRBJ2-1, with D maybe TRBD1 (5 bases). The CDR3 contains 15 residues. V was shortened by 1 base and J by 3 bases, with 10 bases between the two germline ends. Germline CDR1 is SGHDN and CDR2 is FVKESK. The CDR3 spells CASSQANRIYNEQFF. The CDR3 DNA reads as TGTGCCAGCAGCCAAGCTAACAGGATCTACAATGAGCAGTTCTTC.

This sequence joins TRBV10-3 and TRBJ1-1; D not resolved. V was cut by 3 bases and J by 10 bases, with 15 bases left in between. Germline V gives CDR1 ENHRY, CDR2 SYGVKD. The CDR3 is 13 residues long. CDR3 sequence (DNA): TGTGCCATCAGTGAAAGGGTGTTCGGTTTAGCTTTCTTT. This gives the protein CAISERVFGLAFF.

The table lists this clonotype with a few counts. The V gene is TRBV20-1, the J gene TRBJ2-1; 11 nucleotides match TRBD2. This CDR3 is built from 15 residues. Germline V CDR1 and CDR2: DFQATT, SNEGSKA (reference sequence). Unmatched junction bases numbered 6, after V lost 0 bases and J lost 8 bases. CDR3 bases: TGCAGTGCTAGAGATCCTAGCGGGAGGAAAGATGAGCAGTTCTTC. This codes for CSARDPSGRKDEQFF.

The chain couples TRBV28 to TRBJ1-1; D remains ambiguous. Germline V gene sequence: CDR1 MDHEN, CDR2 SYDVKM. The V end was cut by 3 bases, the J end by 5 bases, with 10 bases between. This CDR3 is 13 amino acids long. The CDR3 spells CASSFGRTTEAFF. The CDR3 DNA reads as TGTGCCAGCAGTTTTGGCAGGACGACTGAAGCTTTCTTT.

Many counts were recorded for this clonotype. The chain uses TRBV10-2 and TRBJ2-5, with D perhaps TRBD2 (6 bases). This CDR3 has 16 amino acids. Germline values: CDR1 WSHSY, CDR2 SAAADI. V was pared by 0 bases and J by 1 base, with 12 bases between. The CDR3 loop is CASSESWTITQETQYF. The DNA for the CDR3 is TGCGCCAGCAGTGAGTCGTGGACTATCACCCAAGAGACCCAGTACTTC.

This clonotype was seen only a few times. The rearrangement joins TRBV27 to TRBJ2-1; 8 positions agree with TRBD2. Germline assignment: CDR1 MNHEY and CDR2 SMNVEV (reference sequence). The V and J ends lost 5 bases and 2 bases, in that order; junction bases with no gene match: 14. The CDR3 covers 18 residues. CDR3 coding DNA: TGTGCCAGCAGTCCTCTTCTTTTTGGCGGGAGGCCCTACAATGAGCAGTTCTTC. Protein: CASSPLLFGGRPYNEQFF.

This clonotype was observed at least ten times. The chain links TRBV6-6 to TRBJ2-5; TRBD2 matches at 12 bases. CDR3 length: 14 amino acids. CDR1 and CDR2 (germline): MNHNY, SVGAGI (reference sequence). The ends lost 10 bases at V and 1 base at J; junction bases unmatched: 4. The CDR3 region has the DNA TGTGCCACCGGGACTAGCGGGTTCCAAGAGACCCAGTACTTC. Translation gives CATGTSGFQETQYF.

This clonotype was seen only a few times. This sequence joins TRBV12-2 and TRBJ2-5; the table's D call, TRBD2, has no DNA check behind it. TRBV12-2 is an annotated pseudogene. The CDR3 sequence is 14 residues long. This CDR3 is CASRLVLAGETQYF. DNA for the CDR3: TGTGCAAGTCGCTTGGTTCTAGCGGGAGAGACCCAGTACTTC.

V is TRBV10-3 and J is TRBJ1-6; D gene unclear. The germline V and J ends were trimmed by 4 bases and 7 bases, with 5 bases remaining between them. CDR3 length: 12 residues. CDR1 and CDR2 from the germline V gene are ENHRY and SYGVKD. The CDR3 is CAISAGNSPLHF. The CDR3 DNA reads TGTGCCATCAGTGCGGGGAATTCACCCCTCCACTTT.

This clonotype was detected many times. This chain uses TRBV29-1 with TRBJ2-1; 11 bases agree with TRBD2. Looked up from germline, CDR1 is SQVTM and CDR2 is ANQGSEA. Germline trimming cut 2 bases from V and 2 bases from J; bases unmatched to any gene: 5. This CDR3 region has 16 residues. The CDR3 sequence: CSVEPLLAGAYNEQFF. CDR3 coding DNA: TGCAGCGTTGAACCTCTACTAGCGGGGGCCTACAATGAGCAGTTCTTC.

This chain joins TRBV20-1 and TRBJ2-4, with 8 nucleotides matching TRBD2. V dropped 1 base and J dropped 13; count of bases not matched to a gene: 15. The germline V gene has CDR1 DFQATT and CDR2 SNEGSKA (reference sequence). The CDR3 runs 15 residues. CDR3 coding DNA: TGCAGTGCTAGAGGCGTGGCTAGCGGGTACAATGAGCAGTACTTC. This sequence encodes CSARGVASGYNEQYF.

V usage is TRBV2 and J usage is TRBJ2-2; 9 bases are shared with TRBD1. The CDR3 has 15 residues. Germline V gives CDR1 SNHLY, CDR2 FYNNEI. V was pared by 8 bases and J by 0 bases, with 4 bases of the junction left unmatched. This chain's CDR3 is CASRRQGANTGELFF. The CDR3 DNA follows: TGTGCCAGCCGGCGACAGGGGGCGAACACCGGGGAGCTGTTTTTT.

The table lists this clonotype with many counts. The chain links TRBV10-3 to TRBJ2-7, with TRBD2 identical over 13 bases. V dropped 6 bases and J dropped 2; count of bases not matched to a gene: 7. This CDR3 comprises 16 residues. In germline, CDR1 is ENHRY, CDR2 SYGVKD. CDR3 amino acids: CAIRDTGTSGTYEQYF. In DNA form, the CDR3 reads TGTGCCATCAGAGACACCGGGACTAGCGGGACCTACGAGCAGTACTTC.

This clonotype has more than one count but fewer than ten. The chain recombines TRBV4-3 with TRBJ2-1, with 8 bases that match TRBD2. With 4 bases clipped from V and 5 bases from J, the junction kept 16 bases outside the gene matches. The CDR3 length is 18 residues. Germline assignment: CDR1 LGHNA and CDR2 YSLEER. Written as DNA, the CDR3 is TGCGCCAGCAGCCGCCGGGACCCGGGACTAGGGGAGAACAATGAGCAGTTCTTC. Translating gives CASSRRDPGLGENNEQFF.

There are a few counts of this clonotype. DNA of the CDR3: TGCAGTGCTAGAGGGACCACAACTAATGAAAAACTGTTTTTT. Residues: CSARGTTTNEKLFF. The chain carries TRBV20-1 and TRBJ1-4; D remains ambiguous. Trimming shortened V by 1 base and J by 0 bases, and 6 bases separated the two germline ends. Per germline, CDR1 DFQATT and CDR2 SNEGSKA (reference sequence). The CDR3 sequence is 14 residues long.

The chain recombines TRBV20-1 with TRBJ2-7; D assignment may be TRBD1 or TRBD2 (6 bases each). The germline V gene has CDR1 DFQATT and CDR2 SNEGSKA (reference sequence). This CDR3 is built from 12 residues. The CDR3 DNA is TGCAGGGCGGCGGGACAATCCTACGAGCAGTACTTC. It is translated as CRAAGQSYEQYF.

As regards this clonotype: With a much larger clone just one base away, this may be a read error. No conserved phenylalanine or tryptophan is present at the end of the CDR3, so a read error is the likely explanation. V and J are TRBV12-3 or TRBV12-4 and TRBJ2-6, with D possibly being TRBD1 (5 bases). Trimming removed 5 bases from V and 3 bases from J, with 14 bases in between. The CDR3 consists of 16 residues. CDR3 amino acids: CASSLSGLGGANVLTC. Written as DNA, the CDR3 is TGTGCCAGCAGTCTATCAGGGTTGGGTGGGGCCAACGTCCTGACTTGC.